The 30 T cell receptor beta chains below come from one sample, sequenced in a study of blood T cells in healthy people across ages. A second PCR, run for roughly 7 to 12 cycles, used a sample-barcoded 5' primer plus a J-beta primer mix. MiXCR was run by TCRdb on the 5' RACE reads, yielding one entry per CDR3 protein. The data contain over a million distinct CDR3 sequences, approximately 42% of them singletons. Sequenced input: blood. The receptors derive from a woman under 30 in good health.

The CDR3 DNA is TGTGCCAGCAGCCAAGAAGGTGGGCTAGCGGGAGGAGAGACCCAGTACTTC. It codes for CASSQEGGLAGGETQYF. The chain recombines TRBV3-1 with TRBJ2-5, with 11 nucleotides matching TRBD2. V gave up 0 bases and J gave up 4 bases; unmatched junction bases: 7. The CDR3 extends over 17 amino acids. Germline values: CDR1 LGHDT, CDR2 YNNKEL (reference sequence).

This clonotype was seen a handful of times. This chain connects TRBV9 to TRBJ2-7; 7 bases are shared with TRBD1. Germline V gene sequence: CDR1 SGDLS, CDR2 YYNGEE. The V and J ends lost 2 bases and 5 bases, in that order; junction bases with no gene match: 7. There are 14 residues in the CDR3. The CDR3 nucleotides read TGTGCCAGCAGCGTGACAGGGCATTGGGACGAGCAGTACTTC. This sequence encodes CASSVTGHWDEQYF.

This clonotype has just a few counts. The chain uses TRBV11-3 and TRBJ2-1; TRBD2 aligns across 8 bases. CDR3 length: 17 amino acids. In germline, CDR1 is SGHNT, CDR2 YENEEA. Trimming took 4 bases from V and 3 from J; bases not matched to a gene: 11. This CDR3 is CASSSNVAGIGYNEQFF. The DNA of the CDR3 is TGTGCCAGCAGCTCTAACGTAGCGGGAATCGGCTACAATGAGCAGTTCTTC.

This rearrangement joins TRBV7-3 to TRBJ2-1; 12 nucleotides match TRBD2. Germline CDR1 reads SGHTA; CDR2 reads FQGTGA. V lost 3 bases to trimming and J lost 6 bases; unmatched junction nucleotides: 12. This CDR3 is 18 amino acids long. The CDR3 bases are TGTGCCAGCAGCTTCCTAGCGGGGGGGCCCTCTGACTGCAATGAGCAGTTCTTC. This sequence encodes CASSFLAGGPSDCNEQFF.

This clonotype has just a few counts. The chain carries TRBV6-5 and TRBJ2-7; 7 bases agree with TRBD1. The CDR3 is 13 amino acids. The germline gives CDR1 MNHEY, CDR2 SVGAGI. The V segment lost 11 bases and the J segment 4 bases; nucleotides outside the gene matches: 11. CDR3 sequence reads: CAAERAGGYEQYF. CDR3 nucleotide sequence: TGTGCCGCAGAGCGTGCAGGGGGTTACGAGCAGTACTTC.

The DNA of the CDR3 is TGTGCCAGCAGCACAGGGTCGGGTCAGCCCCAGCATTTT. Its protein product is CASSTGSGQPQHF. The J gene is TRBJ1-5, the V gene TRBV7-6; possibly TRBD1 for D (6 bases). This CDR3 has 13 amino acids. V gave up 5 bases and J gave up 6 bases, with 11 bases separating them. CDR1 and CDR2 from the germline V gene are SGHVS and FNYEAQ.

The rearrangement joins TRBV6-9 to TRBJ1-1, with 8 nucleotides matching TRBD1. This CDR3 contains 16 residues. In germline, CDR1 is MNHGY, CDR2 SVAAGI. Trimming at V came to 8 bases and at J to 0 bases, leaving 11 bases not matched to a gene. CDR3 in amino acids: CASGPGQGAMNTEAFF. The CDR3 coding sequence is TGTGCCAGCGGCCCTGGGCAGGGGGCAATGAACACTGAAGCTTTCTTT.

This clonotype was observed a single time. The V gene is TRBV20-1, the J gene TRBJ2-1; D is unresolved. Trimming cost V 3 bases and J 2 bases, with 14 bases left between them. Germline CDR1 and CDR2: DFQATT and SNEGSKA (reference sequence). The CDR3 contains 15 residues. CDR3 nucleotide sequence: TGCAGTGCTAGTAACGCGGCAAGCGCCTACAATGAGCAGTTCTTC. Its translation is CSASNAASAYNEQFF.

This clonotype appeared a few times. This rearrangement joins TRBV4-1 to TRBJ2-7; 7 bases map to TRBD1. From germline, CDR1 is MGHRA and CDR2 YSYEKL. Trimming took 3 bases from V and 2 from J; bases not matched to a gene: 10. The length of the CDR3 is 16 residues. CDR3 region: CASSQGQTLLTYEQYF. In nucleotides, the CDR3 is TGCGCCAGCAGCCAGGGACAGACTTTACTAACCTACGAGCAGTACTTC.

The V call is TRBV12-5, the J call TRBJ1-5, with D possibly matching TRBD1 (5 bases). The CDR3 extends over 18 amino acids. Germline CDR1 LGHNT, CDR2 FRNRAP. V was shortened by 0 bases and J by 1 base, with 16 bases between the two germline ends. This CDR3 reads CASGLVFVDNLSNQPQHF. The DNA for the CDR3 is TGTGCTAGTGGTTTGGTGTTTGTGGACAACCTCAGCAATCAGCCCCAGCATTTT.

The chain has TRBV27 and TRBJ1-1; TRBD1 is a possible D gene (6 bases). The length of the CDR3 is 11 residues. The V end was cut by 5 bases, the J end by 9 bases, with 10 bases between. Germline CDR1 reads MNHEY; CDR2 reads SMNVEV (reference sequence). This chain's CDR3 is CASSAGQQAFF. The CDR3 nucleotides read TGTGCCAGCAGTGCGGGACAACAAGCTTTCTTT.

The rearrangement links TRBV20-1 to TRBJ2-3; 9 bases are shared with TRBD2. CDR3 length equals 15 residues. Germline V CDR1 and CDR2: DFQATT, SNEGSKA (reference sequence). Trimming cost V 6 bases and J 4 bases; bases outside gene matches: 11. CDR3 DNA: TGCAGTGCGCGAGCACTAGCGGGTTACGCAGATACGCAGTATTTT. Translation gives CSARALAGYADTQYF.

This clonotype was seen ten or more times. This chain links TRBV6-5 with TRBJ1-2; D unclear. Trimming stripped 0 bases from V and 8 bases from J, with 22 bases between. The CDR3 is made up of 17 amino acids. Per the germline V gene, CDR1 is MNHEY and CDR2 is SVGAGI. CDR3 sequence (DNA): TGTGCCAGCAGTTACTCGAGTTTCAGCTATGGTGTCGAGGGCTACACCTTC. Translation gives CASSYSSFSYGVEGYTF.

The CDR3 bases are TGCGCCAGCAGTTCGCAGACTAGCGGGGGGAAGGATACGCAGTATTTT. This gives the protein CASSSQTSGGKDTQYF. The rearrangement uses TRBV5-1 and TRBJ2-3, with 13 positions matching TRBD2. Losses at the gene ends were 5 bases for V and 6 bases for J; bases not matched to a gene: 9. The CDR3 is made up of 16 amino acids. The germline V gene has CDR1 SGHRS and CDR2 YFSETQ.

CDR3 nucleotides: TGTGCCATCAGTGGGACAGGGGGGAACGAAGCTTTCTTT. Protein sequence: CAISGTGGNEAFF. This chain uses TRBV10-3 with TRBJ1-1; TRBD1 matches at 10 bases. The junction had 4 bases not matched to a gene; V was cut back by 4 bases and J by 8 bases. The CDR3 runs 13 residues. The germline V gene has CDR1 ENHRY and CDR2 SYGVKD.

V gene TRBV5-1 combines with J gene TRBJ2-5; maybe TRBD1 (5 bases). The V end was cut by 9 bases, the J end by 9 bases, with 18 bases between. Germline loops: CDR1 SGHRS, CDR2 YFSETQ. CDR3 length: 12 amino acids. The CDR3 reads CANRPDNLAQYF. CDR3 coding DNA: TGCGCCAACAGACCGGACAATCTGGCCCAGTACTTC. Supplemented by reference TRBV5-1 and TRBJ2-5, the full variable domain reads KAGVTQTPRYLIKTRGQQVTLSCSPISGHRSVSWYQQTPGQGLQFLFEYFSETQRNKGNFPGRFSGRQFSNSRSEMNVSTLELGDSALYLCANRPDNLAQYFGPGTRLLVL.

The sample holds a few counts of this clonotype. The V gene is TRBV12-3 or TRBV12-4, the J gene TRBJ1-1, with D unclear. Trimming pared 8 bases from V and 8 bases from J, leaving 15 bases between. The CDR3 contains 12 residues. CDR3 region: CASGLPPGEAFF. The CDR3 DNA follows: TGTGCCAGCGGACTGCCACCGGGGGAAGCTTTCTTT.

This clonotype was detected only a few times. The rearrangement joins TRBV5-8 to TRBJ1-1; no clear D gene. CDR3 size: 13 residues. The germline V gene encodes CDR1 SGHTS and CDR2 YDEGEE. Trimming removed 0 bases from V and 3 bases from J, with 6 bases in between. CDR3 loop: CASSLGLYTEAFF. DNA of the CDR3: TGTGCCAGCAGCTTGGGGCTGTACACTGAAGCTTTCTTT.

The CDR3 DNA sequence: TGCAGTGCTCCTTTTTGGGCCTCCTCTGAGCAGTTCTTC. Translation: CSAPFWASSEQFF. The chain couples TRBV20-1 to TRBJ2-1; D uncertain. The V and J ends lost 5 bases and 9 bases respectively, with 17 bases between them. This CDR3 is built from 13 residues. CDR1 is DFQATT, CDR2 SNEGSKA, per germline (reference sequence).

The V call is TRBV25-1, the J call TRBJ2-3; tentatively, D is TRBD1 (7 bases). Germline V gene sequence: CDR1 MGHDK, CDR2 SYGVNS. Trimming stripped 8 bases from V and 2 bases from J, with 14 bases between. The CDR3 is 14 residues long. The CDR3 sequence: CASGRGADTDTQYF. The CDR3 DNA is TGTGCCAGCGGCAGGGGGGCGGACACAGATACGCAGTATTTT.

The CDR3 region has the DNA TGTGCCAGAGAAAGACAGGGGCTCCACTGCACTAATGAGCAGTTCTTC. Its protein product is CARERQGLHCTNEQFF. J is TRBJ2-1 and V is TRBV25-1, with 8 bases that match TRBD1. Germline V gene data show CDR1 as MGHDK and CDR2 as SYGVNS. The CDR3 length is 16 residues. J gave up 7 bases and V 9 bases, and 17 bases lay outside the gene matches.

CDR3: CASSSPGDRGRYGYTF. CDR3 bases: TGTGCCAGCAGTTCCCCAGGAGACAGGGGTCGGTACGGCTACACCTTC. This chain uses TRBV27 with TRBJ1-2, with 8 nucleotides matching TRBD1. Germline CDR1 MNHEY, CDR2 SMNVEV (reference sequence). After removal of 4 bases from V and 8 bases from J, the junction contained 15 bases not matched to a gene. This CDR3 contains 16 residues.

With respect to this clonotype: A much larger clonotype is one base distant, so this may be a read error. The CDR3, as DNA: TGTGCCAGCAGTCCGGGACAGGCGATATACGAGCAGTTCTTC. Its translation is CASSPGQAIYEQFF. The V and J genes are TRBV9 and TRBJ2-1, with 8 bases identical to TRBD1. This CDR3 is built from 14 residues. V shed 5 bases and J 10 bases; nucleotides not matched to a gene: 11. CDR1 is SGDLS and CDR2 is YYNGEE in the germline V gene.

This clonotype was observed at least ten times. The rearrangement links TRBV12-3 or TRBV12-4 to TRBJ1-5; D call uncertain. V lost 6 bases to trimming and J lost 0 bases, with 9 bases between them. The CDR3 spans 14 residues. CDR3 amino acids: CASSRGGSNQPQHF. CDR3 sequence (DNA): TGTGCCAGCAGCCGAGGAGGTAGCAATCAGCCCCAGCATTTT.

V is TRBV12-3 or TRBV12-4 and J is TRBJ2-1; D gene uncertain. This CDR3 comprises 15 residues. V dropped 0 bases and J dropped 9 bases, with 15 bases sitting between them. This CDR3 is CASSLALRRSGEQFF. The CDR3 coding sequence is TGTGCCAGCAGTTTAGCGCTAAGACGCTCCGGTGAGCAGTTCTTC.

The rearrangement links TRBV11-2 to TRBJ2-5; TRBD1 matches at 12 bases. Germline values: CDR1 SGHAT, CDR2 FQNNGV. J was trimmed by 1 base and V by 5 bases; bases with no gene match: 8. This CDR3 has 17 residues. The CDR3 nucleotides read TGTGCCAGCAGCACCTTCGGGACAGGGGGCGTCCAAGAGACCCAGTACTTC. As protein: CASSTFGTGGVQETQYF.

This clonotype was seen at least ten times. The rearrangement uses TRBV15 and TRBJ2-3, with D possibly being TRBD1 (6 bases). Germline CDR1 reads LNHNV; CDR2 reads YYDKDF (reference sequence). The CDR3 contains 12 residues. Trimming left V 5 bases short and J 6 bases short, with 9 bases between. CDR3 bases: TGTGCCACCAGCTCAACAGGGGATACGCAGTATTTT. Translated: CATSSTGDTQYF.

This clonotype has just one count. The DNA is left out, because the CDR3 cannot be placed on it with certainty; the CDR3 is given as TCRdb lists it. The V call is TRBV5-6, the J call TRBJ1-2. CDR1 and CDR2 from the germline V gene are SGHDT and YYEEEE. Including both end residues, the CDR3 is 16 amino acids long. CDR3 sequence reads: CASSLVGEGSNYGYIF.

The rearrangement uses TRBV10-3 and TRBJ1-5; TRBD1 agrees at 8 bases. The ends lost 6 bases at V and 10 bases at J; junction bases unmatched: 8. In germline, CDR1 is ENHRY, CDR2 SYGVKD. This CDR3 comprises 13 residues. The CDR3 bases are TGTGCCATCAGGGGGGGACAGGATGATCCCCAGCATTTT. Translated, it gives CAIRGGQDDPQHF.

This clonotype was detected a few times. The chain carries TRBV12-3 or TRBV12-4 and TRBJ2-5, with TRBD2 as a possible D gene (6 bases). With 6 bases removed from V and 3 bases from J, the gap between germline ends came to 23 bases. This CDR3 region has 17 residues. CDR3 coding DNA: TGTGCCAGCAGAAAATGGGGCCCAAAGGGACTTAAAGAGACCCAGTACTTC. It encodes CASRKWGPKGLKETQYF.